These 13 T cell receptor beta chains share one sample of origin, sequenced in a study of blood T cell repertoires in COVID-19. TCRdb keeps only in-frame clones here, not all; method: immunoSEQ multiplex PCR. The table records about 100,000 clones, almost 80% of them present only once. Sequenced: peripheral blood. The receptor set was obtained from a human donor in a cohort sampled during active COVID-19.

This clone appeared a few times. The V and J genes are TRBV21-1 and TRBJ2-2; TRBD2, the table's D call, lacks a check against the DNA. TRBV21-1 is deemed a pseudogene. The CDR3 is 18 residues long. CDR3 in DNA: TGTGCCAGCAGCAAAGACTTACCCACCCTCTCTCACACCGGGGAGCTGTTTTTT. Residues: CASSKDLPTLSHTGELFF.

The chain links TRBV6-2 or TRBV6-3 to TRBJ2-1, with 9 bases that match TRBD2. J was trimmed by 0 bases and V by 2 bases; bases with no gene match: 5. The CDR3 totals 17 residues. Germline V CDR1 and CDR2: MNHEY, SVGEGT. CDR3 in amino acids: CASSYPRSGGSYNEQFF. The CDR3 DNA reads TGTGCCAGCAGTTACCCCCGTAGCGGGGGCTCCTACAATGAGCAGTTCTTC.

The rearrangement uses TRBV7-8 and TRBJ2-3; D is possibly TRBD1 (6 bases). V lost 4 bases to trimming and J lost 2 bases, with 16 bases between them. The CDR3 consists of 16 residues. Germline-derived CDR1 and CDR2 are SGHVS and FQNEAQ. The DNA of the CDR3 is TGTGCCAGCAGCTCCCTGCCTGACAGGTCCACAGATACGCAGTATTTT. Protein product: CASSSLPDRSTDTQYF.

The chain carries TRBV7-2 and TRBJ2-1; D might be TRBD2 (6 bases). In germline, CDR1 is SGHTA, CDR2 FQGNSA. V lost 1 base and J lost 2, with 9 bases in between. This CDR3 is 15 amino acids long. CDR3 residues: CASSLGGEPYNEQFF. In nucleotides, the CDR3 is TGTGCCAGCAGCTTAGGGGGGGAACCCTACAATGAGCAGTTCTTC. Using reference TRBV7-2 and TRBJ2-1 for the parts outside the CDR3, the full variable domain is GAGVSQSPSNKVTEKGKDVELRCDPISGHTALYWYRQSLGQGLEFLIYFQGNSAPDKSGLPSDRFSAERTGGSVSTLTIQRTQQEDSAVYLCASSLGGEPYNEQFFGPGTRLTVL.

For the CDR3, the DNA is TGTGCCAGCAGCACCGAGGCGGGAGGGACGGCGCGAGGCTACACCTTC. It is translated as CASSTEAGGTARGYTF. The gene calls are TRBV5-6 and TRBJ1-2, with D possibly being TRBD1 (5 bases). The CDR3 sequence is 16 residues long. V lost 4 bases and J 8 bases, leaving 24 bases between the germline ends. Per germline, CDR1 SGHDT and CDR2 YYEEEE.

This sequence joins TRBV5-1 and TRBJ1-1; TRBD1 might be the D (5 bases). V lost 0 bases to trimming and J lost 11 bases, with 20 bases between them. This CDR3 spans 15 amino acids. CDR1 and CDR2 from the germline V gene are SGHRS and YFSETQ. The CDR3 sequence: CASSLDMTVRVGAFF. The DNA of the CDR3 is TGCGCCAGCAGCTTGGATATGACAGTTCGGGTTGGGGCTTTCTTT.

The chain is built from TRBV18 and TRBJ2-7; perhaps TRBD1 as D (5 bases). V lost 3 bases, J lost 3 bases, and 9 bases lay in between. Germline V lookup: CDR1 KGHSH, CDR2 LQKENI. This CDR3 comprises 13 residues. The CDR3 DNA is TGTGCCAGCTCACCTGACAGCAACTACGAGCAGTACTTC. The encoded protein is CASSPDSNYEQYF.

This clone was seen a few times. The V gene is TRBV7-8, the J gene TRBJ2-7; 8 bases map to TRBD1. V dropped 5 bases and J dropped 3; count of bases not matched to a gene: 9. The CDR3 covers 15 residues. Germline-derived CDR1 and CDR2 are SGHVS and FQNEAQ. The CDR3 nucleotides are TGTGCCAGCAGCCCCCAGACAGGGGCCCTCTACGAGCAGTACTTC. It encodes CASSPQTGALYEQYF.

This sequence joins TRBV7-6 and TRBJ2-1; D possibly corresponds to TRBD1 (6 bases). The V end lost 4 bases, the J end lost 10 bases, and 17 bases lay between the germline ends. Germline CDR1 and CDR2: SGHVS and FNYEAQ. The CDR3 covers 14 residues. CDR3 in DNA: TGTGCCAGCAGCTGGGCCGCAGGGGTAGAGGAGCAGTTCTTC. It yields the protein CASSWAAGVEEQFF.

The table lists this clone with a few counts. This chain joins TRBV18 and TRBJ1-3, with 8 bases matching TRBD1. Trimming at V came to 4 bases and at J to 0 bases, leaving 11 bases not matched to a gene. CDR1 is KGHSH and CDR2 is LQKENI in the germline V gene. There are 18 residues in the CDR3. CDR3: CASSLGTGGDFSGNTIYF. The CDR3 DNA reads TGTGCCAGCTCACTCGGGACAGGAGGGGATTTCTCTGGAAACACCATATATTTT.

CDR3 sequence (DNA): TGTGCCAGCACCCCCCGCCACAGTTCACCCCTCCACTTT. This sequence encodes CASTPRHSSPLHF. The chain recombines TRBV5-8 with TRBJ1-6, with D unresolved. The CDR3 totals 13 residues. V shed 6 bases and J shed 9 bases, with 13 bases lying between them. Germline values: CDR1 SGHTS, CDR2 YDEGEE.

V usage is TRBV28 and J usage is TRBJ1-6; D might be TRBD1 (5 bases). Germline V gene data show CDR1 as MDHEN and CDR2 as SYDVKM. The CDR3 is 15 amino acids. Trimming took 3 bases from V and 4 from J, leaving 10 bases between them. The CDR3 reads CASSFQGRYNSPLHF. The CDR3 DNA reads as TGTGCCAGCAGTTTCCAGGGAAGGTATAATTCACCCCTCCACTTT. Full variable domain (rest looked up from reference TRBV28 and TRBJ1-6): DVKVTQSSRYLVKRTGEKVFLECVQDMDHENMFWYRQDPGLGLRLIYFSYDVKMKEKGDIPEGYSVSREKKERFSLILESASTNQTSMYLCASSFQGRYNSPLHFGNGTRLTVT.

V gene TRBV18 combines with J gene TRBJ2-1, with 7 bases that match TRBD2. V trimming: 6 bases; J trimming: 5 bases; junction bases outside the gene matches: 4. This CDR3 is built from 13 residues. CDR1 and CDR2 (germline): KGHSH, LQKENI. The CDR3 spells CASSSGSDNEQFF. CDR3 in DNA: TGTGCCAGCTCTAGCGGGTCAGACAATGAGCAGTTCTTC.